This is a list of T cell receptor beta chains from one sample in a study of siplizumab effects on memory and regulatory T cells. Clones were sequenced by immunoSEQ multiplex PCR, and TCRdb holds only the in-frame ones, with some missing. The sample yields 85,000 to 130,000 clones, about 93% seen once. The specimen sequenced was Tregs sorted from blood. These receptors all come from a human donor in good health. The CDR3 runs from the conserved cysteine through the conserved F or W. D genes are given only for firm matches. The listing skips clone size in some rows; elsewhere it reads once, few, many or a size class.

clone size: .; D gene: TRBD1; J gene: TRBJ1-1; V gene: TRBV7-9; CDR3 protein: CASRGTGDSKTEAFF; CDR3 DNA: TGTGCCAGCAGAGGGACAGGGGACAGTAAGACTGAAGCTTTCTTT
clone size: .; D gene: .; J gene: TRBJ1-2; V gene: TRBV5-4; CDR3 protein: CASSTRTGLEYGYTF; CDR3 DNA: TGTGCCAGCAGCACCCGTACGGGGCTCGAGTATGGCTACACCTTC
clone size: .; D gene: .; J gene: TRBJ1-4; V gene: TRBV21-1; CDR3 protein: CASSKTAGPFF; CDR3 DNA: TGTGCCAGCAGCAAAACGGCAGGGCCGTTTTTT
clone size: few; D gene: .; J gene: TRBJ2-2; V gene: TRBV6-1; CDR3 protein: CASSEADRSNTGELFF; CDR3 DNA: TGTGCCAGCAGTGAAGCCGACAGATCGAACACCGGGGAGCTGTTTTTT
clone size: .; D gene: .; J gene: TRBJ2-7; V gene: TRBV10-1; CDR3 protein: CASSEREGYEQYF; CDR3 DNA: TGCGCCAGCAGTGAGAGGGAAGGCTACGAGCAGTACTTC
clone size: .; D gene: TRBD2; J gene: TRBJ2-3; V gene: TRBV27; CDR3 protein: CANPGGASDTQYF; CDR3 DNA: TGTGCCAACCCCGGGGGGGCCTCGGATACGCAGTATTTT
clone size: .; D gene: .; J gene: TRBJ1-1; V gene: TRBV10-3; CDR3 protein: CAISEWGVSTEAFF; CDR3 DNA: TGTGCCATCAGTGAGTGGGGGGTGAGCACTGAAGCTTTCTTT
clone size: .; D gene: .; J gene: TRBJ2-2; V gene: TRBV30; CDR3 protein: CAWSVFRGGPNTGELFF; CDR3 DNA: TGTGCCTGGAGTGTTTTTCGTGGGGGCCCGAACACCGGGGAGCTGTTTTTT
clone size: .; D gene: .; J gene: TRBJ2-1; V gene: TRBV11-3; CDR3 protein: CASSIQADTYNEQFF; CDR3 DNA: TGTGCCAGCAGCATCCAAGCGGACACGTACAATGAGCAGTTCTTC
clone size: .; D gene: .; J gene: TRBJ2-2; V gene: TRBV7-6; CDR3 protein: CASSSKLSMGYTGELFF; CDR3 DNA: TGTGCCAGCAGCTCGAAACTCTCGATGGGATACACCGGGGAGCTGTTTTTT
clone size: .; D gene: TRBD2; J gene: TRBJ2-7; V gene: TRBV13; CDR3 protein: CASSLFGLAGGLYF; CDR3 DNA: TGTGCCAGCAGCTTATTCGGCCTAGCGGGAGGACTGTACTTC
clone size: .; D gene: TRBD1; J gene: TRBJ1-2; V gene: TRBV2; CDR3 protein: CASSQTGAQGYTF; CDR3 DNA: TGTGCCAGCAGTCAAACAGGGGCACAGGGCTACACCTTC
clone size: .; D gene: .; J gene: TRBJ1-1; V gene: TRBV29-1; CDR3 protein: CSVEDRKGGTTEAFF; CDR3 DNA: TGCAGCGTTGAAGATCGAAAAGGGGGGACCACTGAAGCTTTCTTT
clone size: .; D gene: .; J gene: TRBJ2-7; V gene: TRBV19; CDR3 protein: CASSITRGSYEQYF; CDR3 DNA: TGTGCCAGTAGTATTACCAGGGGCTCCTACGAGCAGTACTTC
clone size: .; D gene: .; J gene: TRBJ2-3; V gene: TRBV5-1; CDR3 protein: CASSGPSTDTQYF; CDR3 DNA: TGCGCCAGCAGCGGACCTAGCACAGATACGCAGTATTTT
clone size: .; D gene: .; J gene: TRBJ1-2; V gene: TRBV2; CDR3 protein: CASSDQGSLNYGYTF; CDR3 DNA: TGTGCCAGCAGTGACCAGGGTTCCCTTAACTATGGCTACACCTTC
clone size: .; D gene: .; J gene: TRBJ2-2; V gene: TRBV18; CDR3 protein: CASSEAGTGELFF; CDR3 DNA: TGTGCCAGCTCCGAAGCAGGTACCGGGGAGCTGTTTTTT
clone size: .; D gene: .; J gene: TRBJ2-6; V gene: TRBV11-3; CDR3 protein: CASGDSGANVLTF; CDR3 DNA: TGTGCCAGCGGAGACTCTGGGGCCAACGTCCTGACTTTC
clone size: .; D gene: .; J gene: TRBJ2-2; V gene: TRBV5-1; CDR3 protein: CASSSRQTNTGELFF; CDR3 DNA: TGCGCCAGCAGCTCCCGACAGACGAACACCGGGGAGCTGTTTTTT
clone size: .; D gene: .; J gene: TRBJ2-4; V gene: TRBV19; CDR3 protein: CASSTDGKNIQYF; CDR3 DNA: TGTGCCAGTAGTACGGACGGGAAAAACATTCAGTACTTC
clone size: .; D gene: .; J gene: TRBJ1-2; V gene: TRBV20-1; CDR3 protein: CSAPYGYTF; CDR3 DNA: TGCAGTGCCCCCTATGGCTACACCTTC
clone size: .; D gene: .; J gene: TRBJ2-7; V gene: TRBV10-1; CDR3 protein: CALPPRGAYEQYF; CDR3 DNA: TGCGCCCTTCCACCGCGCGGGGCCTACGAGCAGTACTTC
clone size: .; D gene: .; J gene: TRBJ1-4; V gene: TRBV6-1; CDR3 protein: CASKRGQLFF; CDR3 DNA: TGTGCCAGCAAACGGGGACAACTGTTTTTT
clone size: .; D gene: .; J gene: TRBJ2-7; V gene: TRBV29-1; CDR3 protein: CSVEDTNRQYF; CDR3 DNA: TGCAGCGTTGAAGATACGAACAGGCAGTACTTC
clone size: .; D gene: .; J gene: TRBJ1-5; V gene: TRBV19; CDR3 protein: CASRSTGTLSNQPQHF; CDR3 DNA: TGTGCCAGTAGATCTACCGGGACACTTAGCAATCAGCCCCAGCATTTT
clone size: .; D gene: .; J gene: TRBJ1-5; V gene: TRBV4-2; CDR3 protein: CASSQGVNQPQHF; CDR3 DNA: TGTGCCAGCAGCCAAGGGGTCAATCAGCCCCAGCATTTT
clone size: .; D gene: TRBD1; J gene: TRBJ1-5; V gene: TRBV30; CDR3 protein: CAWSYRGYSNQPQHF; CDR3 DNA: TGTGCCTGGAGCTACAGGGGTTACAGCAATCAGCCCCAGCATTTT
clone size: .; D gene: .; J gene: TRBJ1-2; V gene: TRBV11-2; CDR3 protein: CASSPQGLYGYTF; CDR3 DNA: TGTGCCAGCAGCCCACAGGGCCTGTATGGCTACACCTTC
clone size: .; D gene: .; J gene: TRBJ2-5; V gene: TRBV2; CDR3 protein: CASSPSNQETQYF; CDR3 DNA: TGTGCCAGCAGTCCTAGTAACCAAGAGACCCAGTACTTC
clone size: .; D gene: .; J gene: TRBJ1-1; V gene: TRBV5-1; CDR3 protein: CASSRSRDLNTEAFF; CDR3 DNA: TGCGCCAGCAGCCGTTCTAGAGACCTAAACACTGAAGCTTTCTTT
clone size: .; D gene: .; J gene: TRBJ1-6; V gene: TRBV7-9; CDR3 protein: CASSLVLGRAASPLHF; CDR3 DNA: TGTGCCAGCAGCTTAGTACTCGGCAGGGCGGCTTCACCCCTCCACTTT
clone size: .; D gene: .; J gene: TRBJ1-1; V gene: TRBV19; CDR3 protein: CASSDGEPYVEAFF; CDR3 DNA: TGTGCCAGTAGTGACGGCGAACCGTATGTTGAAGCTTTCTTT
clone size: .; D gene: .; J gene: TRBJ1-1; V gene: TRBV19; CDR3 protein: CASSIVTEAFF; CDR3 DNA: TGTGCCAGTAGTATTGTGACTGAAGCTTTCTTT
clone size: .; D gene: .; J gene: TRBJ2-1; V gene: TRBV11-3; CDR3 protein: CASSYGLLAYNEQFF; CDR3 DNA: TGTGCCAGCAGCTATGGACTCCTTGCGTACAATGAGCAGTTCTTC
clone size: .; D gene: TRBD1; J gene: TRBJ1-5; V gene: TRBV5-6; CDR3 protein: CASSQGQGAGMEPQHF; CDR3 DNA: TGTGCCAGCAGCCAAGGACAGGGGGCGGGTATGGAGCCCCAGCATTTT
clone size: .; D gene: TRBD2; J gene: TRBJ2-1; V gene: TRBV9; CDR3 protein: CASSSGGRAEYEQFF; CDR3 DNA: TGTGCCAGCAGCAGTGGGGGGAGGGCCGAATATGAGCAGTTCTTC
clone size: .; D gene: .; J gene: TRBJ2-2; V gene: TRBV7-3; CDR3 protein: CASSPSTRTGELFF; CDR3 DNA: TGTGCCAGCAGCCCCTCCACTAGAACCGGGGAGCTGTTTTTT
clone size: .; D gene: TRBD2; J gene: TRBJ2-7; V gene: TRBV2; CDR3 protein: CASSRMRGASYEQYF; CDR3 DNA: TGTGCCAGCAGCCGGATGCGGGGGGCCTCCTACGAGCAGTACTTC
clone size: .; D gene: TRBD1; J gene: TRBJ1-2; V gene: TRBV5-1; CDR3 protein: CASSPTGDSYGYTF; CDR3 DNA: TGCGCCAGCAGCCCAACAGGGGATAGCTATGGCTACACCTTC
clone size: .; D gene: TRBD1; J gene: TRBJ2-3; V gene: TRBV11-2; CDR3 protein: CASSLERGPPPTDTQYF; CDR3 DNA: TGTGCCAGCAGCTTAGAGAGGGGGCCACCCCCCACAGATACGCAGTATTTT
clone size: .; D gene: .; J gene: TRBJ2-7; V gene: TRBV11-1; CDR3 protein: CASSGSYEQYF; CDR3 DNA: TGTGCCAGCAGCGGAAGCTACGAGCAGTACTTC
clone size: .; D gene: TRBD1; J gene: TRBJ1-2; V gene: TRBV10-3; CDR3 protein: CAISPTDRPQGGYTF; CDR3 DNA: TGTGCCATCAGCCCTACGGACAGGCCCCAGGGGGGCTACACCTTC
clone size: .; D gene: .; J gene: TRBJ2-5; V gene: TRBV30; CDR3 protein: CAWSAGIETQYF; CDR3 DNA: TGTGCCTGGAGTGCAGGGATAGAGACCCAGTACTTC
clone size: .; D gene: .; J gene: TRBJ2-3; V gene: TRBV6-1; CDR3 protein: CASKGDTQYF; CDR3 DNA: TGTGCCAGCAAGGGTGATACGCAGTATTTT
clone size: .; D gene: TRBD2; J gene: TRBJ2-7; V gene: TRBV6-6; CDR3 protein: CASRAGGDYEQYF; CDR3 DNA: TGTGCCAGCAGAGCCGGGGGGGACTACGAGCAGTACTTC
clone size: .; D gene: .; J gene: TRBJ2-1; V gene: TRBV9; CDR3 protein: CASSVSSIVAGSYNEQFF; CDR3 DNA: TGTGCCAGCAGCGTATCCTCGATCGTCGCGGGCTCCTACAATGAGCAGTTCTTC
clone size: once; D gene: TRBD2; J gene: TRBJ2-5; V gene: TRBV4-2; CDR3 protein: CASSRGTNLQETQYF; CDR3 DNA: TGTGCCAGCAGCCGCGGGACTAATTTACAAGAGACCCAGTACTTC
clone size: .; D gene: .; J gene: TRBJ2-7; V gene: TRBV11-3; CDR3 protein: CASSLDGSYEQYF; CDR3 DNA: TGTGCCAGCAGCTTAGACGGGTCCTACGAGCAGTACTTC
clone size: .; D gene: TRBD2; J gene: TRBJ2-3; V gene: TRBV9; CDR3 protein: CASSVAGLATDTQYF; CDR3 DNA: TGTGCCAGCAGCGTAGCGGGACTAGCAACAGATACGCAGTATTTT
clone size: .; D gene: .; J gene: TRBJ2-4; V gene: TRBV14; CDR3 protein: CASSQVRNIQYF; CDR3 DNA: TGTGCCAGCAGCCAAGTCAGAAACATTCAGTACTTC
clone size: .; D gene: .; J gene: TRBJ1-3; V gene: TRBV30; CDR3 protein: CAWSLGGNTIYF; CDR3 DNA: TGTGCCTGGAGCTTAGGGGGAAACACCATATATTTT
clone size: .; D gene: .; J gene: TRBJ2-3; V gene: TRBV4-1; CDR3 protein: CASSQAGPYSGTQYF; CDR3 DNA: TGCGCCAGCAGCCAGGCCGGGCCCTACTCTGGTACGCAGTATTTT